Reported below is one T cell receptor beta chain. Its antigen remains undetermined. No base quality information exists; no much larger clone differs at one position. Including the terminal cysteine and phenylalanine, the CDR3 comprises 16 residues. The entry retains the CDR3 DNA only, 48 bases that are in frame from base 1. After removal of 0 bases from V and 5 bases from J, the junction retains 9 bases not matched to a gene. CDR1 and CDR2, per the germline V gene (reference sequence), are SGHNT and YYREEE. This sample is part of a study of blood T cell repertoires in COVID-19 (dated by TCRdb to about 2020). Background for the entire study: Collaborator samples came from the United States, Italy and Spain and covered acute and convalescent phases of COVID-19. The material from the prospective study consisted of cDNA or gDNA derived from T cells, B-cell-depleted T cells, or PBMCs. Subjects who had been exposed to COVID-19, were actively infected with it, or had recovered from it provided the deeply sampled blood TCRbeta repertoires that made up the dataset. The repertoires were released in a freely available public database intended as a resource for research on the immune response to SARS-CoV-2. The samples were drawn from the first 160 participants of the ongoing ImmuneRACE study and from 1,200 or so subjects provided by 6 global collaborators. Nearly every sample came with metadata listing a de-identified subject ID, COVID-19 status, age in years and sex. HLA class I and class II types, where available, came from metadata supplied by the sample provider rather than from assay-based typing.

The immunoSEQ Assay, a bias-controlled multiplex PCR, was used to amplify TCRbeta CDR3 regions from genomic DNA. The original methods were these. Nucleated cell counts per sample were estimated from amplification of reference gene primers within the assay. Sequence reads were collapsed and filtered to measure the absolute abundance of every unique TCRbeta CDR3 rearrangement. Productive Simpson clonality was computed per sample as the square root of Simpson's diversity index over productive rearrangements. TCRdb stores this immuneACCESS table with in-frame sequences only. Part of the clones is absent; in the studies checked, under half of the shortfall reflects unresolved V genes, and no reason is known for the rest. The DNA gave D and trimming, while V, J and clone size come from that table. For this sample the table gives roughly 240,000 clones, of which 86% were detected only once. The top ten constitute 2% to 2.5% of the sample.

Results the study describes overall, beyond this receptor: The amount of clinical and demographic metadata varied by source and participant and was provided uncurated.

Enrolling through a virtual design, the prospective study's participants ranged in age from roughly 18 to 95 years and lived across about two dozen United States geographic areas. To assign participants to cohorts, the prospective study relied on clinical history that participants themselves reported in a screening survey and a study questionnaire. For ImmuneRACE Cohort 3, a participant was defined as recovered based on two consecutive negative NP/OP PCR tests, clearance by a healthcare professional, or resolution of symptoms. Mobile phlebotomists in the prospective study collected whole blood, serum and a nasopharyngeal or oropharyngeal swab from every participant. Additional blood draws and questionnaires over an approximately 2-month period could optionally be provided by prospective study participants. Before DNA extraction, blood samples from the prospective study were shipped at room temperature or frozen.

The sequencing sample was made of PBMCs or T cells enriched from blood (not recorded which). The rearranged chain carries TRBV5-4 and TRBJ2-7; 9 central nucleotides agree with TRBD2. The sequence came from a woman between 50 and 59 years old who had recovered from COVID-19. The CDR3 reads CASSLGGGRAINEQYF. The nucleotide sequence is given as TGTGCCAGCAGCTTGGGTGGCGGGAGGGCCATCAACGAGCAGTACTTC. Joined to the reference TRBV5-4 and TRBJ2-7 proteins, this CDR3 gives the full variable domain: ETGVTQSPTHLIKTRGQQVTLRCSSQSGHNTVSWYQQALGQGPQFIFQYYREEENGRGNFPPRFSGLQFPNYSSELNVNALELDDSALYLCASSLGGGRAINEQYFGPGTRLTVT.